There are a few counts of the clone carrying this T cell receptor (beta chain). The data derive from a study of blood T cell repertoires in COVID-19. Study background: The samples span acute and convalescent COVID-19 from the United States, Italy and Spain. T cells, B-cell-depleted T cells, or PBMCs supplied cDNA or gDNA.

How the authors handled the data: From reference gene primer amplification, estimates of nucleated cell counts were derived. Method: immunoSEQ multiplex PCR; TCRdb's copy keeps in-frame clones and lacks some. V, J and clone size were drawn from that table, and D and trimming were deduced from the DNA. In the table there are 350,000 to 450,000 clones, 85% of which are singletons. Germline V gene lookup returns CDR1 SGHTS and CDR2 YDEGEE. The CDR3 covers 15 residues. Trimming pared 1 base from V and 6 bases from J, leaving 11 bases between. The clonotype was recovered from a woman aged 18-35 years with acute or convalescent COVID-19. Sequences were obtained from peripheral blood. The V gene is TRBV5-8, the J gene TRBJ1-6; D is possibly TRBD1 (6 bases). The CDR3 DNA reads TGTGCCAGCAGCTTGACTGGGACAAGTAATTCACCCCTCCACTTT. It specifies CASSLTGTSNSPLHF.